The 9 T cell receptor beta chains in this list originate from one sample, sequenced in a study of control samples from healthy donors and cancer patients. Here immunoSEQ multiplex PCR was the method, and the copy in TCRdb shows in-frame clones only, minus some. The repertoire includes 150,000 to 200,000 clones, around 87% of them detected once, and 1.4% sits in the top ten. Sequencing input: blood. The receptors were sampled from a woman between 50 and 59 years old in good health.

This sequence joins TRBV9 and TRBJ1-2; D possibly corresponds to TRBD1 (5 bases). V shed 4 bases and J shed 2 bases, with 15 bases lying between them. The CDR3 loop spans 15 amino acids. The V gene's germline CDR1 is SGDLS and CDR2 YYNGEE. DNA for the CDR3: TGTGCCAGCAGCCCCCCGACGGGGCGAAACTATGGCTACACCTTC. Translation: CASSPPTGRNYGYTF.

The chain recombines TRBV7-9 with TRBJ2-7; the match to TRBD1 covers 8 bases. The CDR3 spans 12 residues. J gave up 6 bases and V 6 bases, and 4 bases lay outside the gene matches. Germline V gene sequence: CDR1 SEHNR, CDR2 FQNEAQ (reference sequence). CDR3: CASRYTGGEQYF. CDR3 DNA: TGTGCCAGCAGATATACAGGGGGCGAGCAGTACTTC.

V and J are TRBV6-6 and TRBJ2-5; D is unclear. Trimming removed 10 bases from V and 1 base from J, with 22 bases in between. The CDR3 sequence is 16 residues long. Germline lookup yields CDR1 MNHNY and CDR2 SVGAGI (reference sequence). CDR3 loop: CATATWRQAIQETQYF. The CDR3 region has the DNA TGTGCCACCGCAACGTGGCGGCAAGCTATCCAAGAGACCCAGTACTTC.

The chain couples TRBV20-1 to TRBJ1-2; D call uncertain. This CDR3 has 8 residues. From germline, CDR1 is DFQATT and CDR2 SNEGSKA (reference sequence). The CDR3 loop is CRAYGYTF. Written as DNA, the CDR3 is TGCAGAGCTTATGGCTACACCTTC.

The chain recombines TRBV6-5 with TRBJ1-3, with 8 nucleotides matching TRBD1. The junction had 1 base not matched to a gene; V was cut back by 5 bases and J by 1 base. The CDR3 is 14 amino acids. Germline loops: CDR1 MNHEY, CDR2 SVGAGI. CDR3 in amino acids: CASSQGASGNTIYF. Here the CDR3 DNA reads TGTGCCAGCAGTCAGGGGGCATCTGGAAACACCATATATTTT.

The chain links TRBV28 to TRBJ2-7; tentatively, D is TRBD1 (5 bases). Germline values: CDR1 MDHEN, CDR2 SYDVKM. CDR3 length: 13 amino acids. The ends were cut back, 1 base at V and 3 bases at J, with 7 bases in the middle. CDR3 bases: TGTGCCAGCAGTTTATTGCAGGGCTACGAGCAGTACTTC. This gives the protein CASSLLQGYEQYF.

The sample holds many counts of this clone. The gene calls are TRBV7-9 and TRBJ1-4, with D possibly being TRBD1 (5 bases). This CDR3 contains 15 residues. Germline CDR1 and CDR2: SEHNR and FQNEAQ (reference sequence). V was pared by 6 bases and J by 0 bases, with 11 bases between. CDR3 bases: TGTGCCAGCAGTCGAGGGGTTGCAACTAATGAAAAACTGTTTTTT. As protein: CASSRGVATNEKLFF. Supplemented by reference TRBV7-9 and TRBJ1-4, the full variable domain reads DTGVSQNPRHKITKRGQNVTFRCDPISEHNRLYWYRQTLGQGPEFLTYFQNEAQLEKSRLLSDRFSAERPKGSFSTLEIQRTEQGDSAMYLCASSRGVATNEKLFFGSGTQLSVL.

The gene calls are TRBV3-1 (or the pseudogene TRBV3-2) and TRBJ2-1, with 8 bases that match TRBD2. Germline V gives CDR1 LGHDT, CDR2 YNNKEL (reference sequence). The CDR3 consists of 14 residues. V dropped 8 bases and J dropped 2; count of bases not matched to a gene: 5. The CDR3 nucleotides read TGTGCCAGCGCACGGGGGGGAGCCTACAATGAGCAGTTCTTC. Translated, it gives CASARGGAYNEQFF.

This clone was recorded a few times. The chain employs TRBV7-9 and TRBJ1-6; D call uncertain. Trimming shortened V by 5 bases and J by 7 bases, and 12 bases separated the two germline ends. This CDR3 is 14 amino acids long. Germline lookup yields CDR1 SEHNR and CDR2 FQNEAQ (reference sequence). In DNA, the CDR3 is TGTGCCAGCAGCCCCCAAGGGTTCAATTCACCCCTCCACTTT. Its protein is CASSPQGFNSPLHF.